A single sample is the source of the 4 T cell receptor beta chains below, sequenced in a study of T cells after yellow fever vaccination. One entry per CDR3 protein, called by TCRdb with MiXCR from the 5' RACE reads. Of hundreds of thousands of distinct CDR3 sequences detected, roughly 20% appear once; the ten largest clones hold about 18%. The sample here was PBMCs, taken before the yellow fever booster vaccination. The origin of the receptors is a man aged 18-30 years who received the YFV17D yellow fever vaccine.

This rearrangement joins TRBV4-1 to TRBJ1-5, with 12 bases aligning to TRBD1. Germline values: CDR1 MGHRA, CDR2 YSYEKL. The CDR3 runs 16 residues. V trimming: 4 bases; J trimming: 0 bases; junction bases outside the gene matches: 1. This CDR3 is CASSPGQGASNQPQHF. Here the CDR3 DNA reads TGCGCCAGCAGCCCGGGACAGGGGGCTAGCAATCAGCCCCAGCATTTT.

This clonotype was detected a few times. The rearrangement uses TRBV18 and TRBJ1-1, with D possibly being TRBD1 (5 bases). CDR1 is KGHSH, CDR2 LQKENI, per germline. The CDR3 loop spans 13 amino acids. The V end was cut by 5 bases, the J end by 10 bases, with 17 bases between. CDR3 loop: CASSSTGDPPAFF. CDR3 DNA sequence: TGTGCCAGCTCATCGACGGGGGACCCCCCAGCTTTCTTT.

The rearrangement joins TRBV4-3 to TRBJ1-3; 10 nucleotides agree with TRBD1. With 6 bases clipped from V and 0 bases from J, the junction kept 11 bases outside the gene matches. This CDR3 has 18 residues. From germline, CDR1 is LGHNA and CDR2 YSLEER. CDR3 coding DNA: TGCGCCAGCAGGCGGACAGGGGGAAGTCTGGGCTCTGGAAACACCATATATTTT. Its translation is CASRRTGGSLGSGNTIYF.

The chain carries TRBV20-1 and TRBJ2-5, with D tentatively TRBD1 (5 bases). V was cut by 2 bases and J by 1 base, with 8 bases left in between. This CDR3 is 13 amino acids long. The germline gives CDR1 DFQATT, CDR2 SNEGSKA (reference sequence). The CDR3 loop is CSARRDSQETQYF. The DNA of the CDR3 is TGCAGTGCTAGACGAGACAGCCAAGAGACCCAGTACTTC.